The TCR beta chain described here comes from a study of cytomegalovirus exposure and HLA in healthy donors. The germline V gene has CDR1 GTSNPN and CDR2 SVGIG (reference sequence). Trimming stripped 4 bases from V and 0 bases from J, with 16 bases between. The CDR3 loop spans 15 amino acids. The PCR used 60 Vbeta and 13 Jbeta primers. The table came from immunoSEQ multiplex PCR; TCRdb's copy has only in-frame clones and leaves some out. The sample lists about 210,000 clones, around 80% seen once, with approximately 0.47% in the top ten. A note on this clone: Other DNA sequences in the same sample also yield this CDR3.

This sequence originates from a boy aged 5-17 years in good health and CMV-seronegative. This sequence joins TRBV30 and TRBJ2-7, with D possibly being TRBD2 (6 bases). The sample comprised PBMCs. Written as DNA, the CDR3 is TGTGCCTGGATCAGCCGGGACTTTTCCTCCTACGAGCAGTACTTC. The encoded protein is CAWISRDFSSYEQYF.